Shown below are 4 T cell receptor beta chains from a single sample sequenced in a study of blood T cell repertoires in COVID-19. Profiling relied on immunoSEQ multiplex PCR, and the TCRdb table lists in-frame clones only, not all of them. The sample lists some 200,000 clones, about 91% seen once, with more than 1.4% in the top ten. Input material: peripheral blood. The receptors shown here come from a man in his late teens or twenties with active or convalescent COVID-19.

The V gene is TRBV6-5, the J gene TRBJ2-1; weak D call: TRBD1 (6 bases). V was clipped by 6 bases and J by 0 bases, with 12 bases between them. Looked up from germline, CDR1 is MNHEY and CDR2 is SVGAGI. This CDR3 comprises 15 residues. Here the CDR3 reads CASRQDSGSYNEQFF. As DNA, the CDR3 is TGTGCCAGCAGGCAGGACAGCGGCTCCTACAATGAGCAGTTCTTC.

The chain couples TRBV13 to TRBJ2-7, with a tentative D call TRBD2 (5 bases). CDR1 is PRHDT, CDR2 FYEKMQ, per germline (reference sequence). CDR3 length: 13 amino acids. The V and J ends lost 0 bases and 7 bases respectively, with 10 bases between them. CDR3 DNA: TGTGCCAGCAGCTTAGGCCTAGCCGGGGAGCAGTACTTC. Translated, it gives CASSLGLAGEQYF.

The chain couples TRBV10-3 to TRBJ2-1, with D possibly TRBD1 on 6 matching bases. Looked up from germline, CDR1 is ENHRY and CDR2 is SYGVKD. The V gene lost 6 bases and the J gene lost 6 bases, with 15 bases spanning the gap. This CDR3 is built from 14 residues. CDR3 in amino acids: CAIRGALGSNEQFF. CDR3 coding DNA: TGTGCCATCAGGGGGGCACTAGGATCCAATGAGCAGTTCTTC.

The DNA for the CDR3 is TGTGCCAGCAGTGTTTCAGACATCGGCGTCGATGGCTACACCTTC. Its protein product is CASSVSDIGVDGYTF. The V and J genes are TRBV2 and TRBJ1-2; unclear D gene. The germline CDR1 and CDR2 sequences are SNHLY and FYNNEI. V dropped 4 bases and J dropped 6 bases, with 18 bases sitting between them. CDR3 length equals 15 residues. Combining the CDR3 with reference TRBV2 and TRBJ1-2 gives the whole variable domain EPEVTQTPSHQVTQMGQEVILRCVPISNHLYFYWYRQILGQKVEFLVSFYNNEISEKSEIFDDQFSVERPDGSNFTLKIRSTKLEDSAMYFCASSVSDIGVDGYTFGSGTRLTVV.